One sample yielded the 18 T cell receptor beta chains listed below, sequenced in a study of neoadjuvant nivolumab and ipilimumab in lung cancer. Assay: immunoSEQ multiplex PCR; the TCRdb copy retains only in-frame clones and omits some. This table has some 4,200 clones, 79% appearing once. Source: peripheral blood, taken after neoadjuvant nivolumab, alone or with ipilimumab, at or shortly before surgery. These receptor sequences come from an adult with non-small cell lung cancer.

The V gene is TRBV19, the J gene TRBJ1-2; maybe TRBD1 (5 bases). Trimming stripped 0 bases from V and 8 bases from J, with 16 bases between. Germline CDR1 LNHDA, CDR2 SQIVND (reference sequence). The CDR3 is 15 amino acids. For the CDR3, the DNA is TGTGCCAGTAGTATAGAAGTACAGGCGGCAGGGGGCTACACCTTC. Translation gives CASSIEVQAAGGYTF.

J is TRBJ1-6 and V is TRBV4-1; TRBD1 matches at 9 bases. Germline V CDR1 and CDR2: MGHRA, YSYEKL. The CDR3 totals 15 residues. The V segment lost 8 bases and the J segment 10 bases; nucleotides outside the gene matches: 12. CDR3 nucleotides: TGCGCCAGCGCCCTAGGACAGGGGTTCCGGTCACCCCTCCACTTT. Residues: CASALGQGFRSPLHF.

This chain uses TRBV2 with TRBJ1-5; D ambiguous. The CDR3 extends over 15 amino acids. Trimming shortened V by 5 bases and J by 5 bases, and 16 bases separated the two germline ends. Germline assignment: CDR1 SNHLY and CDR2 FYNNEI. The CDR3 region has the DNA TGTGCCAGCAGTCCAGTCTGGACCGCAGATCAGCCCCAGCATTTT. It specifies CASSPVWTADQPQHF.

The J gene is TRBJ2-5, the V gene TRBV5-3; 9 nucleotides align to TRBD1. TRBV5-3 is reported as an ORF; its role is uncertain. This CDR3 comprises 16 residues. V was pared by 2 bases and J by 9 bases, with 14 bases of the junction left unmatched. CDR3 DNA: TGTGCCAGAAGCTTAACCTGGGACAGGGCCCGGGAGGCCCAGTACTTC. Its translation: CARSLTWDRAREAQYF.

The chain links TRBV29-1 to TRBJ1-4; D remains ambiguous. The germline gives CDR1 SQVTM, CDR2 ANQGSEA. V lost 5 bases and J lost 5, with 9 bases in between. The CDR3 covers 12 residues. The CDR3 loop reads CSVLAGNEKLFF. CDR3 bases: TGCAGCGTTTTAGCGGGCAATGAAAAACTGTTTTTT.

This clone appeared once. J is TRBJ1-4 and V is TRBV9, with a possible D match to TRBD1 (6 bases). Germline V gene data show CDR1 as SGDLS and CDR2 as YYNGEE. This CDR3 spans 20 amino acids. The germline V and J ends were trimmed by 4 bases and 0 bases, with 25 bases remaining between them. CDR3 nucleotide sequence: TGTGCCAGCAGCAACCCTCGGGGCCCGGGGGCGCCGGCAACTAATGAAAAACTGTTTTTT. It encodes CASSNPRGPGAPATNEKLFF. Drawing the rest from reference TRBV9 and TRBJ1-4, the complete variable domain is DSGVTQTPKHLITATGQRVTLRCSPRSGDLSVYWYQQSLDQGLQFLIQYYNGEERAKGNILERFSAQQFPDLHSELNLSSLELGDSALYFCASSNPRGPGAPATNEKLFFGSGTQLSVL.

Details on this clone: No conserved phenylalanine or tryptophan is present at the end of the CDR3, so a read error is the likely explanation. The DNA is left out, because the CDR3 cannot be placed on it with certainty; the CDR3 is given as TCRdb lists it. The gene calls are TRBV6-1 and TRBJ1-1. Germline assignment: CDR1 MNHNS and CDR2 SASEGT. The CDR3 is 13 amino acids long, termini counted. The CDR3 reads CASSSHPLNIRGV.

This chain joins TRBV30 and TRBJ2-7, with 11 bases identical to TRBD2. CDR1 GTSNPN and CDR2 SVGIG come from the germline V gene (reference sequence). After removal of 0 bases from V and 6 bases from J, the junction contained 4 bases not matched to a gene. The CDR3 has 14 residues. This chain's CDR3 is CAWSVRLAGSEQYF. For the CDR3, the DNA is TGTGCCTGGAGTGTACGACTAGCGGGAAGCGAGCAGTACTTC.

The J gene is TRBJ2-6, the V gene TRBV7-2, with 7 nucleotides matching TRBD1. The germline CDR1 and CDR2 sequences are SGHTA and FQGNSA. The CDR3 sequence is 15 residues long. The ends lost 1 base at V and 8 bases at J; junction bases unmatched: 5. The DNA of the CDR3 is TGTGCCAGCAGCTTAGGAGGGGGCTCCCCCAACGTCCTGACTTTC. Amino acids: CASSLGGGSPNVLTF.

This rearrangement joins TRBV19 to TRBJ1-2; a possible D gene is TRBD1 (6 bases). Deletions cut 3 bases from V and 6 bases from J, with 11 bases between. Looked up from germline, CDR1 is LNHDA and CDR2 is SQIVND (reference sequence). The CDR3 has 13 residues. The CDR3 nucleotides are TGTGCCAGTAGTATTTCAGGGGAAAATGGCTACACCTTC. Encoded protein: CASSISGENGYTF. Combining the CDR3 with reference TRBV19 and TRBJ1-2 gives the whole variable domain DGGITQSPKYLFRKEGQNVTLSCEQNLNHDAMYWYRQDPGQGLRLIYYSQIVNDFQKGDIAEGYSVSREKKESFPLTVTSAQKNPTAFYLCASSISGENGYTFGSGTRLTVV.

The chain has TRBV28 and TRBJ1-1; 8 nucleotides agree with TRBD1. CDR1 and CDR2 from the germline V gene are MDHEN and SYDVKM. V was clipped by 2 bases and J by 2 bases; unmatched bases: 4. The CDR3 loop spans 15 amino acids. The CDR3 is CASSLPDRGNTEAFF. The DNA for the CDR3 is TGTGCCAGCAGTTTACCCGACAGGGGAAACACTGAAGCTTTCTTT.

This clone occurred a few times. The chain combines TRBV7-9 with TRBJ2-5, with no clear D. The CDR3 totals 14 residues. Germline CDR1 SEHNR, CDR2 FQNEAQ (reference sequence). Trimming stripped 2 bases from V and 1 base from J, with 8 bases between. DNA for the CDR3: TGTGCCAGCAGCTTAAGAAACCCCCAAGAGACCCAGTACTTC. Protein product: CASSLRNPQETQYF.

This clone showed up just a few times. The chain joins TRBV7-8 to TRBJ2-3; D perhaps matches TRBD1 (5 bases). CDR1 is SGHVS, CDR2 FQNEAQ, per germline. This CDR3 has 13 amino acids. The V end lost 8 bases, the J end lost 6 bases, and 15 bases lay between the germline ends. The CDR3 protein is CASRQVGADTQYF. The CDR3 DNA reads as TGTGCCAGCCGGCAGGTAGGGGCTGATACGCAGTATTTT.

A single count supports this clone. The chain uses TRBV5-4 and TRBJ2-1; 8 bases line up with TRBD1. V shed 2 bases and J 4 bases; nucleotides not matched to a gene: 5. This CDR3 has 15 amino acids. Germline CDR1 SGHNT, CDR2 YYREEE (reference sequence). Here the CDR3 reads CASSLQGVKYNEQFF. The CDR3 nucleotides are TGTGCCAGCAGCTTACAGGGGGTAAAGTACAATGAGCAGTTCTTC.

V usage is TRBV2 and J usage is TRBJ1-4, with unresolved D. The germline V and J ends were trimmed by 7 bases and 7 bases, with 10 bases remaining between them. This CDR3 has 12 residues. Germline CDR1 is SNHLY and CDR2 is FYNNEI. Here the CDR3 reads CASTPRGEKLFF. Written as DNA, the CDR3 is TGTGCCAGCACCCCCCGGGGTGAAAAACTGTTTTTT.

J is TRBJ1-2 and V is TRBV19, with 8 bases identical to TRBD1. Trimming removed 3 bases from V and 5 bases from J; junction bases left unmatched: 5. The CDR3 extends over 14 amino acids. Germline V gives CDR1 LNHDA, CDR2 SQIVND (reference sequence). Here the CDR3 DNA reads TGTGCCAGTAGTATCCAGGGGGCGACGTATGGCTACACCTTC. As protein: CASSIQGATYGYTF.

This clone was found a few times. CDR3 residues: CASSPGTPKETQYF. CDR3 sequence (DNA): TGTGCCAGCTCGCCCGGGACGCCCAAAGAGACCCAGTACTTC. V is TRBV2 and J is TRBJ2-5; D possibly matches TRBD1 or TRBD2 (5 bases each). This CDR3 region has 14 residues. V lost 8 bases and J 3 bases, leaving 16 bases between the germline ends. Germline lookup yields CDR1 SNHLY and CDR2 FYNNEI.

The V and J genes are TRBV18 and TRBJ2-1; TRBD2 agrees at 12 bases. Looked up from germline, CDR1 is KGHSH and CDR2 is LQKENI. V shed 3 bases, J shed 6 bases, and the junction held 9 bases outside the gene matches. The CDR3 contains 17 residues. The CDR3 DNA reads TGTGCCAGCTCACCCCTAGCGGGAGGGAGTACTTCCAATGAGCAGTTCTTC. Protein sequence: CASSPLAGGSTSNEQFF.